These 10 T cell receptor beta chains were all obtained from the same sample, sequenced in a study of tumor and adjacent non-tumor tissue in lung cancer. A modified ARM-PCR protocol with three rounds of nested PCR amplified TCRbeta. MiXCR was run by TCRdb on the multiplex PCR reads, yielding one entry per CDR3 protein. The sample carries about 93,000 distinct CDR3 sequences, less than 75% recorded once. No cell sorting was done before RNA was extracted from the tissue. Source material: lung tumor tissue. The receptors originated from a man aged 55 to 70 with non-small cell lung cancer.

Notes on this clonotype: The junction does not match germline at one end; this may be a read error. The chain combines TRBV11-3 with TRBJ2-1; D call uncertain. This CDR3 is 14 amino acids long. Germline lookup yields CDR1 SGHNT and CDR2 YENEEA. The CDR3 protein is CTSRCTTTSTEQFF. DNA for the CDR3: TGTACCAGCAGATGTACTACTACGTCTACTGAGCAGTTCTTC.

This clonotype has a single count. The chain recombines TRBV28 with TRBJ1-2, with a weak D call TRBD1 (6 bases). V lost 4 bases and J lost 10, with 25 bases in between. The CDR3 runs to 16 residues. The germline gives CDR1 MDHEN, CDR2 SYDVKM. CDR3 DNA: TGTGCCAGCAGTTCACCGGGACATGGGGCGAACTACGACTACACCTTC. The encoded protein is CASSSPGHGANYDYTF.

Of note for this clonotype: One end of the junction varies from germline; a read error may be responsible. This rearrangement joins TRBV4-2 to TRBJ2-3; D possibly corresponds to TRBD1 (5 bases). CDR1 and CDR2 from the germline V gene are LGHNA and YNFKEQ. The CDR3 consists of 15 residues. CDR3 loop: CTSSSTTVSTDTRYF. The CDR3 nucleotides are TGTACCAGCAGCTCCACGACAGTCAGCACAGATACGCGGTATTTT.

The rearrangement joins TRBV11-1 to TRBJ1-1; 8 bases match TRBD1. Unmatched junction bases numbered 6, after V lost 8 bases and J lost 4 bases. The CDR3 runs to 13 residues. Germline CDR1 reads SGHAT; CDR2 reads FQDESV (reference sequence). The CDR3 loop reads CASCITGGTEAFF. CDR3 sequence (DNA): TGTGCCAGCTGCATCACAGGGGGCACTGAAGCTTTCTTT.

Here the CDR3 reads CATGNEQFF. Written as DNA, the CDR3 is TGTGCCACTGGGAATGAGCAGTTCTTC. The chain combines TRBV11-2 with TRBJ2-1, with D hard to call. Trimming took off 10 bases at V and 7 bases at J, with 5 bases between the two ends. The length of the CDR3 is 9 residues. Per germline, CDR1 SGHAT and CDR2 FQNNGV.

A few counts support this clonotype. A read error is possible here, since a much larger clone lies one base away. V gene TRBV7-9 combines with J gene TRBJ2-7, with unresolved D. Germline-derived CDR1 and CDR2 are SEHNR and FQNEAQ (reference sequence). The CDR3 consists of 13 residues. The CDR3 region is CASSLDGTYERYF. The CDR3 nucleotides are TGTGCCAGCAGCTTAGACGGTACCTACGAGCGGTACTTC.

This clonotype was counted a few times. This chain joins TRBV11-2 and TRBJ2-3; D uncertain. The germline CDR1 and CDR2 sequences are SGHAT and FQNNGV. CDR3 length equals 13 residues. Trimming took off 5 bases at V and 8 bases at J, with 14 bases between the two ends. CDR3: CASSHRTSATQYF. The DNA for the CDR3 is TGTGCCAGCAGCCACCGGACCTCTGCTACGCAGTATTTT.

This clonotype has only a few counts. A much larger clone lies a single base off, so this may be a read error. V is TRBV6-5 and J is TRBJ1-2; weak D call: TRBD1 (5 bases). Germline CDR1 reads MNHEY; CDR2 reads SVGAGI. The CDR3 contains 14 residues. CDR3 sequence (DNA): TGTGCCAGCAGTTCAAAGACAGCTAACTATAGCTACACCTTC. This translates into CASSSKTANYSYTF.

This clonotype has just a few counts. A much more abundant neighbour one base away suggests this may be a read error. CDR3 sequence (DNA): TGTGCCAGCAATTACTCGAGAGGGTTCTATGGCTACACCTTC. This encodes CASNYSRGFYGYTF. The chain employs TRBV6-5 and TRBJ1-2; no clear D. Germline loops: CDR1 MNHEY, CDR2 SVGAGI. This CDR3 spans 14 amino acids.

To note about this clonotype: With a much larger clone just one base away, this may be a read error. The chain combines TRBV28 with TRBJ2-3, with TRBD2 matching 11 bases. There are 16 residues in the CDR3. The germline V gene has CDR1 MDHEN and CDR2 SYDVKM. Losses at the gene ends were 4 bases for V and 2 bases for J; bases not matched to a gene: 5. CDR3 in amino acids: CASSSRLAGHTDTQYF. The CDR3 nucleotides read TGTGCCAGCAGTTCCCGACTAGCGGGACACACAGATACGCAGTATTTT.